This T cell receptor beta chain was observed in a study of T-cell reconstitution after alpha-beta-depleted transplantation in children. Study-wide findings and caveats: Fresh T-cell production supplied most of the T-cell counts and diversity seen one year after transplant. Surviving recipient T cells and thymic progenitors produced the high day-60 TCRbeta diversity seen in some patients. Alpha-beta T cells present about two months after transplant were reported to originate from several hundred expanded graft clones.

As regards this clonotype: The antigen remains unidentified.

The CDR3 is 16 residues long. V gave up 8 bases and J gave up 0 bases, with 16 bases separating them. Preparation of the TCRbeta library was carried out with unique molecular identifiers. Via MiXCR, TCRdb re-called the PCR reads, giving one row per CDR3 protein. The sample consists of approximately 220,000 distinct CDR3 sequences, around a sixth of them appearing once. This chain connects TRBV12-3 or TRBV12-4 to TRBJ2-2; the D call may be TRBD1 or TRBD2 (6 bases each). The specimen was PBMCs, mostly from graft donor cells, collected 360 days after TCRalphabeta/CD19-depleted stem cell transplant. The sequence derives from a male patient aged 2-15 years who had a stem cell transplant for acute lymphoblastic leukemia, so the T cells may come from the graft donor. The CDR3 region has the DNA TGTGCCAGCCGGGACGGGGGCGGGGCGAACACCGGGGAGCTGTTTTTT. Its protein product is CASRDGGGANTGELFF.